One T cell receptor beta chain is described in this entry. What it recognizes is unknown. A junction end diverges from the germline sequence, so it may reflect a read error. Germline V gene sequence: CDR1 GTSNPN, CDR2 SVGIG (reference sequence). The CDR3 runs 14 residues. The data originate from a study of cytomegalovirus exposure and HLA in healthy donors. PCR involved 60 Vbeta and 13 Jbeta primers. Generated by immunoSEQ multiplex PCR, the TCRdb table keeps only in-frame clones and is missing some. The data show roughly 90,000 clones, 65% to 75% seen once. Findings and caveats of the study: What was likely a sequencing artifact was a cluster of highly shared sequence variants. Donor immune exposure was known only as CMV serostatus.

The sequence came from a young man in good health and CMV-seropositive. Sequencing was performed on PBMCs. The genes are TRBV30 and TRBJ1-5; TRBD1 matches at 9 bases. The CDR3 nucleotides read TGTGCCTGGACCACCGGGACAGGGATTCAGCCCCAGAATTTT. This translates into CAWTTGTGIQPQNF.